The clone carrying this TCR beta chain was seen repeatedly, ten times or more. The germline V gene encodes CDR1 DFQATT and CDR2 SNEGSKA (reference sequence). The CDR3 is 17 amino acids. The J segment lost 5 bases and the V segment lost 0 bases, leaving 8 bases of the junction unmatched. This specimen comes from a study of read filtering for tumor transcriptome and immune sequencing. Molecular barcoded adaptors covering alpha/delta and beta/gamma chains were used on approximately 440 ng RNA. TCRdb re-called the reads with MiXCR, one entry per CDR3 protein. The sample carries 100,000 to 150,000 distinct CDR3 sequences, approximately 12% recorded once.

This chain connects TRBV20-1 to TRBJ2-3, with 13 bases that match TRBD2. This clonotype originated in a donor at least 40 years old with multiple myeloma. Material for sequencing was a population of CD138-negative cells sorted from bone marrow. CDR3 sequence: CSARDQLAGGFGDTQYF. The CDR3, as DNA: TGCAGTGCTAGAGATCAACTAGCGGGAGGGTTTGGAGATACGCAGTATTTT.